What follows is one TCR beta chain and its context. V shed 4 bases, J shed 3 bases, and the junction held 4 bases outside the gene matches. CDR1 SGHNT and CDR2 YYREEE come from the germline V gene (reference sequence). CDR3 length: 15 amino acids. Profiling relied on immunoSEQ multiplex PCR, and the TCRdb table lists in-frame clones only, not all of them. The repertoire holds under 70,000 clones, with 75% to 85% as singletons. The data were taken from a study of glioma-infiltrating T cells after dendritic cell vaccination. The chain uses TRBV5-4 and TRBJ2-3, with 11 bases identical to TRBD2. This TCR was sampled from a human donor with glioblastoma. The source was blood, collected before dendritic cell vaccination. The CDR3 DNA reads as TGTGCCAGCAGCGCAAGGACTAGCGGGACAGATACGCAGTATTTT. Translated: CASSARTSGTDTQYF.